What follows are 5 T cell receptor beta chains derived from one specimen sequenced in a study of shared clonotypes between healthy human individuals. Using immunoSEQ multiplex PCR, the repertoire was profiled, and TCRdb retains in-frame clones only, with some absent. The sample holds a few million clones; 90% to 95% are singletons and the top ten take over 1.5%. Naive CD8 cells lacked CD45RO and underwent positive selection for CCR7, leaving out terminally differentiated effector memory CD45RA+ cells. The specimen was naive CD8+ T cells from PBMCs. Receptors originate from a man aged 18 to 29 in good health. Some clones in this sample may be carry-over from other donors' samples.

This chain connects TRBV28 to TRBJ2-1; D is undetermined. The V end lost 5 bases, the J end lost 6 bases, and 11 bases lay between the germline ends. Germline CDR1 reads MDHEN; CDR2 reads SYDVKM. This CDR3 has 13 residues. The CDR3 region is CASSPSPSNEQFF. As DNA, the CDR3 is TGTGCCAGCAGTCCGAGCCCGAGCAATGAGCAGTTCTTC.

This chain connects TRBV10-1 to TRBJ2-4, with TRBD2 matching over 11 bases. Germline trimming cut 5 bases from V and 3 bases from J; bases unmatched to any gene: 3. Germline V CDR1 and CDR2: WNHNN, SYGVQD (reference sequence). The CDR3 contains 15 residues. In DNA form, the CDR3 reads TGCGCCAGCAGTCCGGGACTAGCGGACAAAAACATTCAGTACTTC. Its translation: CASSPGLADKNIQYF.

The chain carries TRBV6-6 and TRBJ1-2; no definite D call. V was shortened by 3 bases and J by 4 bases, with 15 bases between the two germline ends. Looked up from germline, CDR1 is MNHNY and CDR2 is SVGAGI (reference sequence). This CDR3 contains 15 residues. The CDR3 here is CASSYSPGGLYGYTF. In DNA, the CDR3 is TGTGCCAGCAGTTATTCCCCCGGCGGTCTCTATGGCTACACCTTC.

The rearrangement joins TRBV5-6 to TRBJ2-7; D is unclear. Germline V gene sequence: CDR1 SGHDT, CDR2 YYEEEE. The CDR3 extends over 13 amino acids. V dropped 0 bases and J dropped 5 bases, with 9 bases sitting between them. CDR3 in amino acids: CASSLGVGHEQYF. The CDR3 DNA is TGTGCCAGCAGCTTGGGAGTAGGCCACGAGCAGTACTTC.

V usage is TRBV6-5 and J usage is TRBJ1-1; D may be TRBD1 (5 bases). V was shortened by 7 bases and J by 6 bases, with 12 bases between the two germline ends. The length of the CDR3 is 12 residues. The germline V gene encodes CDR1 MNHEY and CDR2 SVGAGI. The CDR3 here is CASTQGAPEAFF. The CDR3 DNA follows: TGTGCCAGCACACAAGGGGCCCCTGAAGCTTTCTTT.